This is a list of T cell receptor beta chains from one sample in a study of identical twins. In TCRdb, the 5' RACE reads were re-called with MiXCR into one record per CDR3 protein. The table shows approximately 490,000 distinct CDR3 sequences, with more than 20% occurring only once. This same sample was also taken into another study, of yellow fever vaccine responses in identical twins.

Sequenced input: CD4+ T cells sorted from blood. Every receptor here comes from a woman aged 18-29 years in good health. Each CDR3 is given with its conserved first and last residue. The D gene is left open where the match is weak. Only part of the rows carry a size: once, few, many, or a class if the clone is expanded.

clone size,D gene,V gene,J gene,CDR3 DNA,CDR3 protein
-,-,TRBV7-6,TRBJ2-3,TGTGCCAGCAGCTTAGAATCGATCCTAGTACCCGATACGCAGTATTTT,CASSLESILVPDTQYF
-,TRBD1,TRBV29-1,TRBJ2-3,TGCAGCGTTGGGTCGGGGACAGGGAGCACAGATACGCAGTATTTT,CSVGSGTGSTDTQYF
-,-,TRBV6-1,TRBJ1-6,TGTGCCAGCAGTGAATTGGTGGCAGGGGCTAATTCACCCCTCCACTTT,CASSELVAGANSPLHF
-,TRBD1,TRBV6-5,TRBJ1-5,TGTGCCAGCAGTTGGTGGGACAGGGGGTACAATCAGCCCCAGCATTTT,CASSWWDRGYNQPQHF
-,TRBD1,TRBV12-3/TRBV12-4,TRBJ1-1,TGTGCCAGCAGTTCACAACAGGGGGCGATTGGCACTGAAGCTTTCTTT,CASSSQQGAIGTEAFF
-,TRBD2,TRBV12-3/TRBV12-4,TRBJ2-1,TGTGCCAGCAGTTTGGCGGGAGGGCCCATTTACAATGAGCAGTTCTTC,CASSLAGGPIYNEQFF
-,TRBD1,TRBV20-1,TRBJ2-5,TGCAGTGCCTTAACCGCAGGGGGCGCGGGGGAGACCCAGTACTTC,CSALTAGGAGETQYF
few,-,TRBV29-1,TRBJ2-1,TGCAGCGTTATCCTTAGAAATGAGCAGTTCTTC,CSVILRNEQFF
-,TRBD2,TRBV4-1,TRBJ2-3,TGCGCCAGCAGCCAAGACGCTAGCGGGAGGGCCAACACAGATACGCAGTATTTT,CASSQDASGRANTDTQYF
-,TRBD1,TRBV7-6,TRBJ2-2,TGTGCCAGCAGCCTGAAGGGACAGGGAAAATCTGGGGGGGAGCTGTTTTTT,CASSLKGQGKSGGELFF
-,TRBD1,TRBV19,TRBJ1-5,TGTGCCAGTAGTATTGCCAGGGGGACCGATCAGCCCCAGCATTTT,CASSIARGTDQPQHF
once,TRBD1,TRBV7-8,TRBJ2-5,TGTGCCAGCCAATTGGGACAGGGGAAAGAGACCCAGTACTTC,CASQLGQGKETQYF
-,-,TRBV15,TRBJ2-2,TGTGCCACCAGAATCATGAGGTCCAACACCGGGGAGCTGTTTTTT,CATRIMRSNTGELFF
-,TRBD1,TRBV6-5,TRBJ2-7,TGTGCCAGCAGTTACTCGAGGCCGGGGCAGGGGGTCTACGAGCAGTACTTC,CASSYSRPGQGVYEQYF
-,-,TRBV12-3/TRBV12-4,TRBJ1-1,TGTGCCAGCACCCCTCAGGTTGGGCGAGTGGTGAACACTGAAGCTTTCTTT,CASTPQVGRVVNTEAFF
-,TRBD1,TRBV4-1,TRBJ1-6,TGCGCCAGCAGCCAAGGGGCCGGGACAGCTTATAATTCACCCCTCCACTTT,CASSQGAGTAYNSPLHF
few,-,TRBV18,TRBJ2-7,TGTGCCAGCTCACTCGGGACCGCAAAGGCAAACGAGCAGTACTTC,CASSLGTAKANEQYF
few,TRBD2,TRBV10-3,TRBJ2-1,TGTGCCATCAGTGAAGGACTAGCGGGAGATGGTGAGCAGTTCTTC,CAISEGLAGDGEQFF
-,-,TRBV24-1,TRBJ2-7,TGTGCCACCAGTGACTCCAGGAACGAGCAGTACTTC,CATSDSRNEQYF
-,TRBD2,TRBV20-1,TRBJ2-5,TGCAGTGCTTCGATGACTAGCGGGAGGGCCAGGGAGACCCAGTACTTC,CSASMTSGRARETQYF
many,TRBD1,TRBV5-1,TRBJ2-1,TGCGCCAGCAGCTTGGGGGGACAGGGGGTCTACAATGAGCAGTTCTTC,CASSLGGQGVYNEQFF
many,-,TRBV7-9,TRBJ2-1,TGTGCCAGCAGCTTAGATGGGGGGTCCTACAATGAGCAGTTCTTC,CASSLDGGSYNEQFF
few,TRBD2,TRBV20-1,TRBJ2-3,TGCAGTGCTAGCGGGACTACGATCTCAGATACGCAGTATTTT,CSASGTTISDTQYF
few,-,TRBV3-1,TRBJ2-7,TGTGCCAGCAGCCAAGATGGGGGTCGGGCAAGCACACACTTC,CASSQDGGRASTHF
-,TRBD1,TRBV20-1,TRBJ1-5,TGCAGTGCTAGAGATCTCAGGTTTGCAGGGGGAGGGCAGCCCCAGCATTTT,CSARDLRFAGGGQPQHF
-,TRBD1,TRBV2,TRBJ2-6,TGTGCCAGAGGGGGCGCTGGGGCCAACGTCCTGACTTTC,CARGGAGANVLTF
-,TRBD2,TRBV7-9,TRBJ2-7,TGTGCCAGCAGCCGTTTGACTAGCGGGAGATACGAGCAGTACTTC,CASSRLTSGRYEQYF
-,-,TRBV20-1,TRBJ2-4,TGCAGTGCTCCCCCCCCAGGGGGGCGCGCCAAAAACATTCAGTACTTC,CSAPPPGGRAKNIQYF
few,TRBD1,TRBV20-1,TRBJ2-1,TGCAGTGCTAAGGTAGCACGACAGGGGGCATTATACAATGAGCAGTTCTTC,CSAKVARQGALYNEQFF
many,-,TRBV28,TRBJ2-3,TGTGCCAGCAGTGTCCGGGGGACAGATACGCAGTATTTT,CASSVRGTDTQYF
-,-,TRBV28,TRBJ1-2,TGTGCCAGCACCACCGCGGGAGTTAACTATGGCTACACCTTC,CASTTAGVNYGYTF
once,-,TRBV20-1,TRBJ2-2,TGCAGTGCTAACGGCGGAGGGTCCACCTGGGAGCTGTTTTTT,CSANGGGSTWELFF
-,-,TRBV29-1,TRBJ2-5,TGCAGCGTTGAAAGTGGGGGGGAGACCCAGTACTTC,CSVESGGETQYF
few,-,TRBV12-3/TRBV12-4,TRBJ1-2,TGTGCCAGCAGTTTCGGTTTCTATGGCTACACCTTC,CASSFGFYGYTF
few,-,TRBV25-1,TRBJ2-1,TGTGCCAGCAGTGATACTCAGGGACGGGCTGAGCAGTTCTTC,CASSDTQGRAEQFF
few,TRBD1,TRBV3-1,TRBJ2-4,TGTGCCAGCAGCCAAGGGGCAGGGGGAGTTCAGTACTTC,CASSQGAGGVQYF
-,TRBD1,TRBV20-1,TRBJ1-1,TGCAGTGCTAGAAGGTTAGGGACAGGGGTAACTGAAGCTTTCTTT,CSARRLGTGVTEAFF
-,-,TRBV6-5,TRBJ1-5,TGTGCCAGCAGTTCGGGACTGTTGAATCAGCCCCAGCATTTT,CASSSGLLNQPQHF
few,TRBD2,TRBV9,TRBJ2-1,TGTGCCAGCAGCGTAGAGGGAGGGCTAGGGAGCTCCTACAATGAGCAGTTCTTC,CASSVEGGLGSSYNEQFF
few,-,TRBV29-1,TRBJ1-1,TGCAGCGCAAGGGATACTGAAGCTTTCTTT,CSARDTEAFF
many,-,TRBV20-1,TRBJ2-1,TGCAGTGCTCGATACGGCAGGGTACAAAACAATGAGCAGTTCTTC,CSARYGRVQNNEQFF
-,TRBD2,TRBV24-1,TRBJ2-5,TGTGCCACCAGTGATTTTGGACTAGCGGGGGCTGAGACCCAGTACTTC,CATSDFGLAGAETQYF
many,-,TRBV12-3/TRBV12-4,TRBJ1-1,TGTGCCAGCAGTCCTGACGGTTCCGAAGCTTTCTTT,CASSPDGSEAFF
-,-,TRBV20-1,TRBJ2-7,TGCAGTGCTAGGTTACAGGGCTGGGAGCAGTACTTC,CSARLQGWEQYF
many,-,TRBV12-3/TRBV12-4,TRBJ2-1,TGTGCCAGCAGGGAATACAATGAGCAGTTCTTC,CASREYNEQFF
-,TRBD2,TRBV29-1,TRBJ2-1,TGCAGCGCCCCGCCTAGCGGGGGGTTAAGTGAGCAGTTCTTC,CSAPPSGGLSEQFF
-,TRBD1,TRBV15,TRBJ2-3,TGTGCCACCAGCAGAGATGTGGATGGGACAGGGATCCGAAACACGCAGTATTTT,CATSRDVDGTGIRNTQYF
-,-,TRBV9,TRBJ2-2,TGTGCCAGCAGCGTAGAGGTCCGGAACACCGGGGAGCTGTTTTTT,CASSVEVRNTGELFF